This T cell receptor (beta chain) is drawn from a study of blood T cell repertoires in COVID-19. Study-wide background: Sites in the United States, Italy and Spain provided acute and convalescent COVID-19 samples. T cells, B-cell-depleted T cells, or PBMCs provided the cDNA or gDNA that served as material.

Sequencing was performed with immunoSEQ multiplex PCR; in TCRdb, only in-frame clones are kept and a portion is missing. This table holds under 250,000 clones, roughly four fifths found once. Participants were placed into cohorts based on the clinical history they reported. The specimen was PBMCs or T cells enriched from blood (not recorded which). This sequence originates from a woman in her thirties or forties who had been exposed to COVID-19.

CDR3 residues: CASSTAGGDQPQHF. The CDR3 DNA sequence: TGTGCCAGTAGTACCGCAGGAGGTGATCAGCCCCAGCATTTT. The chain links TRBV19 to TRBJ1-5, with D hard to call. Trimming took off 4 bases at V and 5 bases at J, with 12 bases between the two ends. Germline V CDR1 and CDR2: LNHDA, SQIVND (reference sequence). This CDR3 region has 14 residues.